This T cell receptor beta chain came from a study of cytomegalovirus exposure and HLA in healthy donors. Study-wide findings and caveats: Researchers counted roughly 150 TCR beta chains as cytomegalovirus-associated.

Points on this clone: No antigen is known for it.

PCR was performed using 60 Vbeta and 13 Jbeta primers. Sequenced by immunoSEQ multiplex PCR; TCRdb stores in-frame clones only, minus some. The table includes around 70,000 clones, about 70% detected once. There are 17 residues in the CDR3. Trimming at V came to 3 bases and at J to 1 base, leaving 3 bases not matched to a gene. The germline CDR1 and CDR2 sequences are MNHEY and SMNVEV (reference sequence). This chain joins TRBV27 and TRBJ2-5; 15 nucleotides line up with TRBD2. Material: PBMCs. The clonotype originates from a male donor in good health and CMV-seropositive. In DNA form, the CDR3 reads TGTGCCAGCAGTTTCGGACTAGCGGGGGGGATCCAAGAGACCCAGTACTTC. Protein product: CASSFGLAGGIQETQYF.